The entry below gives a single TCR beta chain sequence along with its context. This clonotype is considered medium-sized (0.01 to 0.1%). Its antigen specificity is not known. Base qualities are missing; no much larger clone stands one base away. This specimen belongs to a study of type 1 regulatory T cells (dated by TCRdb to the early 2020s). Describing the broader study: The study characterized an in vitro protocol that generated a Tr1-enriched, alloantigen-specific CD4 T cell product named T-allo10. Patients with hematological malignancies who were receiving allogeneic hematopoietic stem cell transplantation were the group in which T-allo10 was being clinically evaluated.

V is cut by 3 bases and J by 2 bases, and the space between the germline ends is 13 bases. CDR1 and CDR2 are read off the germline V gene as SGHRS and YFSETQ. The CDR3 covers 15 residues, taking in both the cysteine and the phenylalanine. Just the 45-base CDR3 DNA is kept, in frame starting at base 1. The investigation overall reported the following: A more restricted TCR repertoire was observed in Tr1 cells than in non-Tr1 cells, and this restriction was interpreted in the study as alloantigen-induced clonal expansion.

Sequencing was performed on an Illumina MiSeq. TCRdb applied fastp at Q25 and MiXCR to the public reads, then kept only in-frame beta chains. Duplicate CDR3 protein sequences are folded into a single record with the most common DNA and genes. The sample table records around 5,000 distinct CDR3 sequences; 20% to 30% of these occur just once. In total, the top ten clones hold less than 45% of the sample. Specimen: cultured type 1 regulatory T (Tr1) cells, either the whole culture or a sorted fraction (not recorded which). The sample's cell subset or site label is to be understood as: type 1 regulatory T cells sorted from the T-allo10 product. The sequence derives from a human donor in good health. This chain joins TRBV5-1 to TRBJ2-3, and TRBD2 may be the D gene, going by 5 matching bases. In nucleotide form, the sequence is TGCGCCAGCAGCTCTCTTGGCGGGTTCACAGATACGCAGTATTTT. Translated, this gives CASSSLGGFTDTQYF.